This entry lists 5 T cell receptor beta chains sequenced from one sample in a study of blood T cells in healthy people across ages. A J-beta primer mix and a sample-barcoded 5' primer were used in a second PCR of about 7 to 12 cycles. A single record per CDR3 protein comes from TCRdb applying MiXCR to the 5' RACE reads. Of hundreds of thousands of distinct CDR3 sequences in the sample, about 54% were seen once. The sample was blood. These receptors were obtained from a man in his sixties in good health.

The chain combines TRBV4-2 with TRBJ2-3, with 10 bases that match TRBD2. This CDR3 comprises 17 residues. Trimming took 0 bases from V and 0 from J; bases not matched to a gene: 3. Germline loops: CDR1 LGHNA, CDR2 YNFKEQ. CDR3 loop: CASSQETAGGSTDTQYF. For the CDR3, the DNA is TGTGCCAGCAGCCAAGAGACAGCGGGGGGGAGCACAGATACGCAGTATTTT.

Only one count was recorded for this clonotype. The chain combines TRBV5-1 with TRBJ2-5; D call uncertain. The CDR3 is 14 amino acids. The germline V and J ends were trimmed by 0 bases and 7 bases, with 13 bases remaining between them. Germline-derived CDR1 and CDR2 are SGHRS and YFSETQ. Here the CDR3 DNA reads TGCGCCAGCAGCTTGGTGGCAGCCCTAGGGACCCAGTACTTC. It is translated as CASSLVAALGTQYF.

CDR3 coding DNA: TGTGCCAGCAGTGAACGGGGGCAGCCCCAGCATTTT. Encoded protein: CASSERGQPQHF. V and J are TRBV2 and TRBJ1-5, with D possibly matching TRBD1 (5 bases). Trimming pared 2 bases from V and 7 bases from J, leaving 6 bases between. The CDR3 is 12 residues long. The germline V gene has CDR1 SNHLY and CDR2 FYNNEI.

In its sample, this clonotype was seen a few times. This sequence joins TRBV7-2 and TRBJ2-1; no clear D. Germline CDR1 reads SGHTA; CDR2 reads FQGNSA. The CDR3 runs to 14 residues. V was cut by 1 base and J by 2 bases, with 6 bases left in between. CDR3 loop: CASSLGQPYNEQFF. CDR3 bases: TGTGCCAGCAGCTTAGGACAACCCTACAATGAGCAGTTCTTC.

The chain has TRBV7-2 and TRBJ2-5, with D unclear. Trimming left V 1 base short and J 2 bases short, with 11 bases between. This CDR3 contains 15 residues. Germline-derived CDR1 and CDR2 are SGHTA and FQGNSA. CDR3 protein: CASSLEGLRQETQYF. CDR3 in DNA: TGTGCCAGCAGCTTAGAGGGCCTCCGACAAGAGACCCAGTACTTC.